This T cell receptor beta chain originates from a study of technical replicates of blood from a few donors. Using immunoSEQ multiplex PCR, the repertoire was profiled, and TCRdb retains in-frame clones only, with some absent. In the table there are about 81,000 clones, approximately 97% of which are singletons. The germline CDR1 and CDR2 sequences are GTSNPN and SVGIG (reference sequence). This CDR3 region has 11 residues. Trimming cost V 5 bases and J 3 bases, with 6 bases left between them. The chain carries TRBV30 and TRBJ2-3, with D maybe TRBD2 (6 bases). The receptor was isolated from a human donor in good health. The sequencing input was T cells isolated from PBMCs. DNA for the CDR3: TGTGCCTGGGGGGGGACAGATACGCAGTATTTT. Translated: CAWGGTDTQYF.